The clone carrying this TCR beta chain was observed once. No CMV serostatus entry exists for this donor. The sample comes from a study of cytomegalovirus exposure and HLA in healthy donors. Study at large: Genotyping showed roughly 86% of over 350 donors falling in the Caucasian-associated ancestry cluster.

The PCR was carried out with 60 Vbeta primers and 13 Jbeta primers. The assay was immunoSEQ multiplex PCR, and TCRdb's table has in-frame clones only and misses some. The data show some 98,000 clones, about 76% seen once. The CDR3 is made up of 14 amino acids. Germline loops: CDR1 SNHLY, CDR2 FYNNEI. Trimming removed 9 bases from V and 6 bases from J, with 15 bases in between. The chain couples TRBV2 to TRBJ1-6, with D maybe TRBD1 (6 bases). Sequencing was carried out using PBMCs. The TCR was taken from a human donor in good health. The chain's CDR3 is CASSPGGRNSPLHF. The CDR3 DNA sequence: TGTGCCAGTTCGCCCGGGGGGCGTAATTCACCCCTCCACTTT.